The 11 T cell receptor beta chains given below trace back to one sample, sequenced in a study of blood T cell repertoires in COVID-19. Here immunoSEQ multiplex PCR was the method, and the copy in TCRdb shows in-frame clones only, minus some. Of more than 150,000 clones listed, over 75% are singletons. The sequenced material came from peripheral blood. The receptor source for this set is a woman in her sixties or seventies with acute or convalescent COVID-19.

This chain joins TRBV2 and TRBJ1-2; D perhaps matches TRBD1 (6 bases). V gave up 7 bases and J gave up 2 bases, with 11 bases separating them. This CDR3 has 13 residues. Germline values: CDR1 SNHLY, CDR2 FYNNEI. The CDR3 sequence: CASTRGQNYGYTF. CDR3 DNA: TGTGCCAGCACACGGGGACAAAACTATGGCTACACCTTC.

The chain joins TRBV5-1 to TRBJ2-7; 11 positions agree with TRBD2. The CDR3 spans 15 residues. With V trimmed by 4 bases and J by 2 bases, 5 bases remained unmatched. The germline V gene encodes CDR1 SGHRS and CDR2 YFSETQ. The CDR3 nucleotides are TGCGCCAGCAGCCCAAGACTAGCGGGACCCTACGAGCAGTACTTC. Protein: CASSPRLAGPYEQYF.

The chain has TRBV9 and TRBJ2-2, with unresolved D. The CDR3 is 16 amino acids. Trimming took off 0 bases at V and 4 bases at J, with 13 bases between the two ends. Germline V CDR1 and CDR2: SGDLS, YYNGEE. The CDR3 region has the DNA TGTGCCAGCAGCGTAGATCCTACCTCGGGCACCGGGGAGCTGTTTTTT. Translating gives CASSVDPTSGTGELFF.

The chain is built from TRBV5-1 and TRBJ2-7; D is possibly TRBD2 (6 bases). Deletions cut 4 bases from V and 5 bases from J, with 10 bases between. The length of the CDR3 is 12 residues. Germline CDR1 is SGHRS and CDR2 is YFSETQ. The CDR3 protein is CASSTRRDEQYF. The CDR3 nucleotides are TGCGCCAGCAGCACCCGGAGGGACGAGCAGTACTTC.

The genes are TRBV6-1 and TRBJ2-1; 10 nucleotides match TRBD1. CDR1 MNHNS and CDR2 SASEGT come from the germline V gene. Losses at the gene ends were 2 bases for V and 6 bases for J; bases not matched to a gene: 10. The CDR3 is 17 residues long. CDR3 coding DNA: TGTGCCAGCAGTGAATCTGATCCGGGACAGGGGAGCAATGAGCAGTTCTTC. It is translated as CASSESDPGQGSNEQFF.

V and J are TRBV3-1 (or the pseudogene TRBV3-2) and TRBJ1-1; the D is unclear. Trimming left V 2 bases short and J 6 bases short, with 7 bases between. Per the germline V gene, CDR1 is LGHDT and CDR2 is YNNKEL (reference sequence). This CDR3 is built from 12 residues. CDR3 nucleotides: TGTGCCAGCAGCCAACGGGGAGCTGAAGCTTTCTTT. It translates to CASSQRGAEAFF.

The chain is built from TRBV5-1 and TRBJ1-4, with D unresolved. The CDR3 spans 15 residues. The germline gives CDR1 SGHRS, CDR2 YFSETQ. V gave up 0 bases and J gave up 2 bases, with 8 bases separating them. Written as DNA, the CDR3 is TGCGCCAGCAGCTTGGCTCCGGGGACTAATGAAAAACTGTTTTTT. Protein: CASSLAPGTNEKLFF.

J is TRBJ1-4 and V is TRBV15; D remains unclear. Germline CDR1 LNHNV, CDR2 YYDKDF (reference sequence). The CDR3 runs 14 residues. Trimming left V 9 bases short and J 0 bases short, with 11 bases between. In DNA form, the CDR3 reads TGTGCCACTTCTCCCGTAACAACTAATGAAAAACTGTTTTTT. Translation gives CATSPVTTNEKLFF.

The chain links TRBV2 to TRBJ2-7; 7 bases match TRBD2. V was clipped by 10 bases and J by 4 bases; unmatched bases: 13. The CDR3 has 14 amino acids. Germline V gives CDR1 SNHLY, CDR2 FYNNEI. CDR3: CATKEGLAVYEQYF. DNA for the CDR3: TGTGCCACCAAAGAAGGGCTAGCGGTTTACGAGCAGTACTTC.

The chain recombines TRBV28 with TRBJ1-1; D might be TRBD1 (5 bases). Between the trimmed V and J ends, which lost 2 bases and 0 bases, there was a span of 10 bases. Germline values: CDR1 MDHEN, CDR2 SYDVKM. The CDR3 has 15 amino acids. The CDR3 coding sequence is TGTGCCAGCAGTTTAGAAGCGGGGCTGAACACTGAAGCTTTCTTT. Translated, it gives CASSLEAGLNTEAFF. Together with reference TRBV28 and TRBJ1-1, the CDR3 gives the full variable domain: DVKVTQSSRYLVKRTGEKVFLECVQDMDHENMFWYRQDPGLGLRLIYFSYDVKMKEKGDIPEGYSVSREKKERFSLILESASTNQTSMYLCASSLEAGLNTEAFFGQGTRLTVV.

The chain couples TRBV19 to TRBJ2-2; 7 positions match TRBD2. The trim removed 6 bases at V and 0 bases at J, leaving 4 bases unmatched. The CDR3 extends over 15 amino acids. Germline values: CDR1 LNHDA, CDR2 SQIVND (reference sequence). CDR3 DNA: TGTGCCAGTAGGGCTAGCGGAGCGAACACCGGGGAGCTGTTTTTT. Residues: CASRASGANTGELFF.